The rows below give T cell receptor beta chains drawn from one sample of a study of a mutant IDH1 vaccine in newly diagnosed glioma. Libraries were prepared by immunoSEQ multiplex PCR; TCRdb keeps only in-frame clonotypes and omits some of them. Counted here are around 65,000 clones, 83% occurring once; the ten biggest clones make up 3.8%. These receptors lack a known antigen. Source: PBMCs, taken from a glioma patient whose treatment included an IDH1 peptide vaccine. The source of these receptors is a man younger than 45 with glioma. Each CDR3 is given with its conserved first and last residue. Each record gives: clone size, J gene, V gene, D gene, CDR3 DNA, CDR3 protein. The D gene is left open where the match is weak. Only part of the rows carry a size: once, few, many, or a class if the clone is expanded.

>-|TRBJ1-6|TRBV6-1|-
TGTGCCAGCAGTGAAGCCAGTCGGCGGGGGAATAATTCACCCCTCCACTTT
CASSEASRRGNNSPLHF
>-|TRBJ2-3|TRBV29-1|TRBD1
TGCAGCGGAACGACAGGGATTTCCCTCACAGATACGCAGTATTTT
CSGTTGISLTDTQYF
>-|TRBJ2-7|TRBV2|-
TGTGCCAGCAGTGAAGTAATGGACTACGAGCAGTACTTC
CASSEVMDYEQYF
>-|TRBJ2-2|TRBV6-1|TRBD2
TGTGCCAGCAGTGCAGCGGGGGAGAGCGGGGAGCTGTTTTTT
CASSAAGESGELFF
>few|TRBJ1-1|TRBV6-1|-
TGTGCCAGCAGTGAAACGGGGAAGGACACTGAAGCTTTCTTT
CASSETGKDTEAFF
>-|TRBJ2-5|TRBV7-9|TRBD2
TGTGCCAGCAGCGAGACTAGCGGGGGTGCGTCGACCCAGTACTTC
CASSETSGGASTQYF
>-|TRBJ1-6|TRBV7-2|-
TGTGCCAGCAGCTTAGAAGTAGGTTCACCCCTCCACTTT
CASSLEVGSPLHF
>-|TRBJ2-5|TRBV5-1|TRBD1
TGCGCCAGCAGCTTACAGGGGGCTGAGACCCAGTACTTC
CASSLQGAETQYF
>-|TRBJ1-1|TRBV7-2|-
TGTGCCAGCAGCGCGGACGGCACTGAAGCTTTCTTT
CASSADGTEAFF
>few|TRBJ1-1|TRBV2|TRBD1
TGTGCCAGCATGGACAGGCCTATGAACACTGAAGCTTTCTTT
CASMDRPMNTEAFF
>once|TRBJ1-2|TRBV6-6|TRBD1
TGTGCCAGCAGCTCAGACAGGGTAGATGGCTACACCTTC
CASSSDRVDGYTF
>-|TRBJ2-3|TRBV9|TRBD2
TGTGCCAGCAGCGCTGACAGCGGGGGGTGGGATACGCAGTATTTT
CASSADSGGWDTQYF
>-|TRBJ1-5|TRBV6-6|-
TGTGCCAGCTTGGGGGACGCTACCAATCAGCCCCAGCATTTT
CASLGDATNQPQHF
>-|TRBJ2-1|TRBV2|-
TGTGCCAGCAGTGATATTGGTGACAATGAGCAGTTCTTC
CASSDIGDNEQFF
>-|TRBJ1-2|TRBV6-1|-
TGTGCCAGCAGTGTACAGGGCCCCTATGGCTACACCTTC
CASSVQGPYGYTF
>-|TRBJ1-3|TRBV27|-
TGTGCCAGCAGCCTTATGGGGGGCGGAAACACCATATATTTT
CASSLMGGGNTIYF
>-|TRBJ2-5|TRBV2|-
TGTGCCAGCAGTCATACCTTTTGGCAGCAAAAAGAGACCCAGTACTTC
CASSHTFWQQKETQYF
>-|TRBJ1-2|TRBV6-5|TRBD1
TGTGCCAGCAGTTACCTGGACAGGGGCTATGGCTACACCTTC
CASSYLDRGYGYTF
>-|TRBJ1-3|TRBV5-1|-
TGCGCCAGCAGCACAACCGGGTCCTCTGGAAACACCATATATTTT
CASSTTGSSGNTIYF
>-|TRBJ1-5|TRBV4-1|TRBD1
TGCGCCAGCAGCCAATACACAGACAGGGGAAACCAGCCCCAGCATTTT
CASSQYTDRGNQPQHF
>once|TRBJ1-5|TRBV25-1|-
TGTGCCAGCAGTGATTACTTTGGTGATCAGCCCCAGCATTTT
CASSDYFGDQPQHF
>-|TRBJ1-1|TRBV15|-
TGTGCCACCAGCCGGGGCCGAGATATGAACACTGAAGCTTTCTTT
CATSRGRDMNTEAFF
>few|TRBJ1-5|TRBV6-6|-
TGTGCCAGCAGTTACAGGCCCGATAGCAATCAGCCCCAGCATTTT
CASSYRPDSNQPQHF
>-|TRBJ1-1|TRBV6-1|-
TGTGCCAGCAGTGAAGAAGCGGGGAGGGTAGCTTTCTTT
CASSEEAGRVAFF
>once|TRBJ1-4|TRBV18|TRBD1
TGTGCCAGCTCACGGGACCGGACAGGGGGCCAAGGAAAACTGTTTTTT
CASSRDRTGGQGKLFF
>few|TRBJ1-1|TRBV5-1|-
TGCGCCAGCAGCTCAGGACCCACGAACACTGAAGCTTTCTTT
CASSSGPTNTEAFF
>-|TRBJ2-5|TRBV5-1|-
TGCGCCAGCAGCTTCGAAGGGGTACAGGAGACCCAGTACTTC
CASSFEGVQETQYF
>-|TRBJ2-7|TRBV7-9|-
TGTGCCAGCAGCTTAGTAGGTTCAGGGCGTGCTGTATACGAGCAGTACTTC
CASSLVGSGRAVYEQYF
>-|TRBJ1-6|TRBV7-5|-
TGTGTCAGAAGCTTAGGTCACAGAGAGACTAATTCACCCCTCCACTTT
CVRSLGHRETNSPLHF
>-|TRBJ2-7|TRBV10-3|TRBD1
TGTGCCATCAGTGGAGGTGACAGGGGGGCCTACGAGCAGTACTTC
CAISGGDRGAYEQYF
>-|TRBJ1-3|TRBV2|-
TGTGCCAAGGGGGGCAGCGTCAGTGGAAACACCATATATTTT
CAKGGSVSGNTIYF
>-|TRBJ2-1|TRBV7-9|TRBD1
TGTGCCAGCAGCTCAAAAGCCGGGACAGGGAGAGGTGAGCAGTTCTTC
CASSSKAGTGRGEQFF
>-|TRBJ2-7|TRBV19|-
TGTGCCAGTAGTATTGAGACATCCTTTTCCTCCTACGAGCAGTACTTC
CASSIETSFSSYEQYF
>-|TRBJ1-5|TRBV10-3|-
TGTGCCATCAGTGACCCGGGACGTAGCAATCAGCCCCAGCATTTT
CAISDPGRSNQPQHF
>-|TRBJ2-3|TRBV6-5|-
TGTGCCAGCAGTTACTCCCGGAAGGTGGATACGCAGTATTTT
CASSYSRKVDTQYF